Each of the 27 T cell receptor beta chains below was sequenced from the same sample in a study of T cells in Graves' hyperthyroidism and ophthalmopathy (dated by TCRdb to between 2018 and 2020). Libraries were prepared through multiplex PCR. Sequencing was performed on an Illumina HiSeq 2000. TCR beta CDR3 regions were amplified from RNA transcripts. For the first round of RT-PCR on the TCR CDR3, the HTBI primer set was used together with the Qiagen OneStep RT-PCR kit. Using fastp trimming at Q25 and MiXCR clonotype assembly, TCRdb reanalyzed the public sequencing data and kept in-frame beta chains. Entries are consolidated by CDR3 protein sequence, retaining the most common genes and DNA. The sample table shows a few hundred thousand distinct CDR3 sequences, and approximately 19% are seen once. The ten top clones hold 3.7% of the sample. The source material was blood. The receptor set was obtained from a woman aged 18-30 years with Graves' hyperthyroidism.

J is TRBJ1-1 and V is TRBV6-5, with D maybe TRBD1 (5 bases). V lost 2 bases, J lost 7 bases, and 5 bases lay in between. Germline CDR1 is MNHEY and CDR2 is SVGAGI. The CDR3 loop spans 11 amino acids. The CDR3 nucleotides are TGTGCCAGCAGTTACAGGGGTGAAGCTTTCTTT. Translation gives CASSYRGEAFF.

This clonotype was counted at least ten times. This chain connects TRBV2 to TRBJ2-2, with unresolved D. Per germline, CDR1 SNHLY and CDR2 FYNNEI. Trimming stripped 5 bases from V and 7 bases from J, with 11 bases between. The CDR3 contains 13 residues. CDR3 residues: CASSMNRGGELFF. In DNA form, the CDR3 reads TGTGCCAGCAGTATGAACCGCGGCGGGGAGCTGTTTTTT. The variable domain in full, with the rest retrieved from reference TRBV2 and TRBJ2-2, is EPEVTQTPSHQVTQMGQEVILRCVPISNHLYFYWYRQILGQKVEFLVSFYNNEISEKSEIFDDQFSVERPDGSNFTLKIRSTKLEDSAMYFCASSMNRGGELFFGEGSRLTVL.

This clonotype was seen at least ten times. The chain links TRBV6-2 or TRBV6-3 to TRBJ2-5, with no clear D. There are 15 residues in the CDR3. The V end lost 4 bases, the J end lost 3 bases, and 15 bases lay between the germline ends. Germline V gene data show CDR1 as MNHEY and CDR2 as SVGEGT. CDR3 protein: CASSSNWVLEETQYF. The DNA for the CDR3 is TGTGCCAGCAGTTCAAACTGGGTACTCGAAGAGACCCAGTACTTC.

This clonotype was seen just once. The chain combines TRBV6-4 with TRBJ1-2; TRBD1 matches at 8 bases. The CDR3 spans 13 residues. The germline V gene has CDR1 MRHNA and CDR2 SNTAGT. J lost 6 bases, V lost 4 bases, and 4 bases had no gene match. CDR3 sequence (DNA): TGTGCCAGCAGTGGGAGGACAGGGAATGGCTACACCTTC. This encodes CASSGRTGNGYTF.

This clonotype was seen repeatedly, ten times or more. The V call is TRBV11-2, the J call TRBJ1-2; 7 bases agree with TRBD1. The CDR3 consists of 13 residues. The V and J ends lost 6 bases and 8 bases, in that order; junction bases with no gene match: 9. Per the germline V gene, CDR1 is SGHAT and CDR2 is FQNNGV. This CDR3 is CASRKRTGEGYTF. In DNA form, the CDR3 reads TGTGCCAGCAGAAAAAGGACAGGAGAAGGCTACACCTTC.

The DNA for the CDR3 is TGTGCCAGCGGGTTTTTGGGGACTGAAGCTTTCTTT. The encoded protein is CASGFLGTEAFF. The V call is TRBV25-1, the J call TRBJ1-1; D is unresolved. The CDR3 contains 12 residues. Between the trimmed V and J ends, which lost 8 bases and 5 bases, there was a span of 12 bases. Per the germline V gene, CDR1 is MGHDK and CDR2 is SYGVNS.

The J gene is TRBJ1-2, the V gene TRBV5-1; D is uncertain. CDR3 length: 15 amino acids. The V end lost 5 bases, the J end lost 2 bases, and 16 bases lay between the germline ends. Germline CDR1 is SGHRS and CDR2 is YFSETQ. The CDR3 sequence is CASREAGGYNYGYTF. The CDR3 coding sequence is TGCGCCAGCAGGGAGGCTGGTGGGTACAACTATGGCTACACCTTC.

The J gene is TRBJ1-6, the V gene TRBV28; 8 nucleotides line up with TRBD1. With V trimmed by 4 bases and J by 3 bases, 2 bases remained unmatched. CDR1 is MDHEN, CDR2 SYDVKM, per germline. This CDR3 spans 15 amino acids. CDR3 in amino acids: CASSSDRGYNSPLHF. CDR3 DNA sequence: TGTGCCAGCAGTTCAGACAGGGGCTATAATTCACCCCTCCACTTT.

In this sample, this clonotype turned up many times. CDR3 nucleotides: TGTGCCAGCAGGTTAGTGCAGAACACTGAAGCTTTCTTT. It translates to CASRLVQNTEAFF. This rearrangement joins TRBV6-5 to TRBJ1-1; D not resolved. The CDR3 length is 13 residues. Per the germline V gene, CDR1 is MNHEY and CDR2 is SVGAGI. Trimming pared 6 bases from V and 1 base from J, leaving 9 bases between.

This clonotype was recorded at least ten times. V and J are TRBV11-1 and TRBJ2-2, with D maybe TRBD2 (6 bases). The germline V and J ends were trimmed by 3 bases and 5 bases, with 22 bases remaining between them. This CDR3 is 18 amino acids long. Germline V CDR1 and CDR2: SGHAT, FQDESV (reference sequence). The CDR3, as DNA: TGTGCCAGCAGCTTTGGACCAGGGAGGAGGTCCCCGACCGGGGAGCTGTTTTTT. Protein sequence: CASSFGPGRRSPTGELFF.

This clonotype was detected a few times. A junction boundary mismatches the germline segment, possibly from a read error. The chain is built from TRBV11-2 and TRBJ1-2; D not certain. The CDR3 covers 9 residues. The germline V gene has CDR1 SGHAT and CDR2 FQNNGV. This CDR3 is CASPPYSAF. In DNA, the CDR3 is TGTGCCAGCCCTCCCTACTCCGCCTTC.

This clonotype appeared many times. The chain recombines TRBV6-2 or TRBV6-3 with TRBJ2-5; no clear D. Germline V gives CDR1 MNHEY, CDR2 SVGEGT. V lost 2 bases to trimming and J lost 8 bases, with 6 bases between them. The CDR3 is 11 residues long. The CDR3 loop is CASSYPTTQYF. The CDR3 region has the DNA TGTGCCAGCAGTTACCCGACTACCCAGTACTTC.

This clonotype was detected ten times or more. The chain recombines TRBV4-1 with TRBJ1-2; no clear D. Trimming took off 0 bases at V and 5 bases at J, with 13 bases between the two ends. Germline V gene lookup returns CDR1 MGHRA and CDR2 YSYEKL. The CDR3 is made up of 15 amino acids. The DNA of the CDR3 is TGCGCCAGCAGCCAAGACAGATTCGCAGGATATGGCTACACCTTC. It specifies CASSQDRFAGYGYTF.

This clonotype showed up just a few times. The chain couples TRBV5-1 to TRBJ2-5; 8 bases are shared with TRBD1. The CDR3 length is 14 residues. Germline loops: CDR1 SGHRS, CDR2 YFSETQ. V dropped 5 bases and J dropped 5; count of bases not matched to a gene: 8. CDR3 in amino acids: CASSQFAGGETQYF. In nucleotides, the CDR3 is TGCGCCAGCAGTCAGTTTGCAGGGGGCGAGACCCAGTACTTC.

This clonotype was seen many times. As the CDR3 is not closed by the conserved phenylalanine or tryptophan, this likely results from a read error. The genes are TRBV19 and TRBJ1-2; 8 bases fit TRBD1. This CDR3 is 17 amino acids long. The V gene end was trimmed by 1 base and the J gene end by 5 bases; junction bases not matched to a gene: 12. Germline V lookup: CDR1 LNHDA, CDR2 SQIVND (reference sequence). The CDR3 here is CASSIVGGTGRVYGYTS. In nucleotides, the CDR3 is TGTGCCAGTAGTATAGTCGGCGGGACAGGACGCGTATATGGCTACACCTCC.

This clonotype appeared many times. The V call is TRBV6-1, the J call TRBJ1-3; no clear D. CDR1 is MNHNS, CDR2 SASEGT, per germline. V lost 1 base and J 0 bases, leaving 13 bases between the germline ends. CDR3 length: 17 amino acids. In DNA form, the CDR3 reads TGTGCCAGCAGTGAAGGCGGGTATCACGACTCTGGAAACACCATATATTTT. Protein product: CASSEGGYHDSGNTIYF.

This clonotype came up many times. The V call is TRBV29-1, the J call TRBJ2-2; 10 bases agree with TRBD1. CDR3 length equals 14 residues. The V gene's germline CDR1 is SQVTM and CDR2 ANQGSEA. The junction had 3 bases not matched to a gene; V was cut back by 7 bases and J by 1 base. CDR3 amino acids: CSGQGAGNTGELFF. As DNA, the CDR3 is TGCAGCGGACAGGGGGCTGGGAACACCGGGGAGCTGTTTTTT.

This clonotype was recorded at least ten times. This sequence joins TRBV19 and TRBJ1-1, with TRBD1 as a possible D gene (6 bases). V shed 5 bases and J shed 6 bases, with 25 bases lying between them. The germline CDR1 and CDR2 sequences are LNHDA and SQIVND (reference sequence). CDR3 length: 17 residues. The CDR3, as DNA: TGTGCCAGTAGTCCCTCAACAGGGTTTTCGGTTTTTGCTGAAGCTTTCTTT. It encodes CASSPSTGFSVFAEAFF.

The table lists this clonotype with many counts. The chain carries TRBV20-1 and TRBJ2-7; 11 bases are shared with TRBD2. CDR3 length equals 15 residues. V gave up 6 bases and J gave up 4 bases; unmatched junction bases: 11. Germline CDR1 and CDR2: DFQATT and SNEGSKA (reference sequence). The CDR3 DNA reads TGCAGTGCCCGGGGACTAGCGGTGAAGATGTACGAGCAGTACTTC. As protein: CSARGLAVKMYEQYF.

This clonotype was picked up many times. The chain couples TRBV20-1 to TRBJ1-5, with D unclear. CDR1 is DFQATT, CDR2 SNEGSKA, per germline (reference sequence). The CDR3 has 13 residues. V lost 0 bases and J 5 bases, leaving 8 bases between the germline ends. The CDR3 region has the DNA TGCAGTGCTAGAGAGGAGGCGGATCAGCCCCAGCATTTT. This translates into CSAREEADQPQHF.

The chain has TRBV7-3 and TRBJ2-1; TRBD2 aligns across 12 bases. Germline V gene data show CDR1 as SGHTA and CDR2 as FQGTGA. Trimming cost V 0 bases and J 7 bases; bases outside gene matches: 10. This CDR3 is built from 18 residues. The CDR3 loop reads CASSLTIGLAGGRNEQFF. In nucleotides, the CDR3 is TGTGCCAGCAGCTTAACGATCGGTCTAGCGGGGGGGCGGAATGAGCAGTTCTTC.

This clonotype was found a few times. The chain has TRBV28 and TRBJ1-5; D gene uncertain. This CDR3 is built from 12 residues. The germline CDR1 and CDR2 sequences are MDHEN and SYDVKM. V shed 4 bases and J shed 5 bases, with 6 bases lying between them. Here the CDR3 reads CASSSDYQPQHF. CDR3 DNA: TGTGCCAGCAGTTCAGATTATCAGCCCCAGCATTTT.

This clonotype has ten or more counts. V and J are TRBV7-3 and TRBJ2-7, with a tentative D call TRBD2 (6 bases). Deletions cut 5 bases from V and 0 bases from J, with 20 bases between. CDR3 length: 17 residues. Germline V gene lookup returns CDR1 SGHTA and CDR2 FQGTGA. The DNA for the CDR3 is TGTGCCAGCAGCCCAACGGGACCCGCGGGGACCTCCTACGAGCAGTACTTC. Protein: CASSPTGPAGTSYEQYF.

V and J are TRBV15 and TRBJ1-2; TRBD1 might be the D (6 bases). CDR1 and CDR2 from the germline V gene are LNHNV and YYDKDF (reference sequence). CDR3 length equals 14 residues. Trimming removed 7 bases from V and 4 bases from J, with 16 bases in between. The CDR3 reads CATTKDSSVYGYTF. In nucleotides, the CDR3 is TGTGCCACCACCAAGGACAGTTCCGTCTATGGCTACACCTTC.

This clonotype was found many times. This rearrangement joins TRBV24-1 to TRBJ2-2; TRBD2 matches 8 bases. Trimming took 4 bases from V and 3 from J; bases not matched to a gene: 6. In germline, CDR1 is KGHDR, CDR2 SFDVKD. CDR3 length: 16 residues. CDR3 DNA: TGTGCCACCAGTGACCCTACTAGCGGAGACACCGGGGAGCTGTTTTTT. This translates into CATSDPTSGDTGELFF.

The genes are TRBV28 and TRBJ1-3; D unresolved. The germline V and J ends were trimmed by 6 bases and 0 bases, with 12 bases remaining between them. The CDR3 extends over 15 amino acids. The germline V gene encodes CDR1 MDHEN and CDR2 SYDVKM. The CDR3 loop reads CASSSDGSSGNTIYF. The CDR3 nucleotides read TGTGCCAGCAGCTCGGACGGGAGCTCTGGAAACACCATATATTTT.

This clonotype occurred many times. A much larger clone lies one base from this, so it may be a read error. This chain links TRBV20-1 with TRBJ1-2; D is ambiguous. CDR1 is DFQATT and CDR2 is SNEGSKA in the germline V gene (reference sequence). The CDR3 totals 13 residues. In DNA form, the CDR3 reads TGCGGTGCTAGAGATCCCTCCCTGGATGGCTACACCTTC. Translating gives CGARDPSLDGYTF.